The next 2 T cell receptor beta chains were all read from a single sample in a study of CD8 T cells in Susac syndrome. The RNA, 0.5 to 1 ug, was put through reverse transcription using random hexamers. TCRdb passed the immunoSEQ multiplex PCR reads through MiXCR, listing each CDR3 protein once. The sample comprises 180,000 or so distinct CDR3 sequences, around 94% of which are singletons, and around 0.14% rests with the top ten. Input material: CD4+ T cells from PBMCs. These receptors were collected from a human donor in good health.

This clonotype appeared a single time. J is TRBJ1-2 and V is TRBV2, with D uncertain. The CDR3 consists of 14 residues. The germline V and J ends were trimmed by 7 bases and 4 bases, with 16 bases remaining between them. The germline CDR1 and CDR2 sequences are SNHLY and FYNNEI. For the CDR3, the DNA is TGTGCCAGCATGTCTCGGGCTTTCGGCTATGGCTACACCTTC. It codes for CASMSRAFGYGYTF.

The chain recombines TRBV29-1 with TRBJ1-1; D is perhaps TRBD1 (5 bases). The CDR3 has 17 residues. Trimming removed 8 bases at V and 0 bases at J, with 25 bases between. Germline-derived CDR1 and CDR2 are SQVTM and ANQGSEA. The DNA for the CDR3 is TGCAGCACCATGAATGTTATGGGGCCTCGGGTGAACACTGAAGCTTTCTTT. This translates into CSTMNVMGPRVNTEAFF. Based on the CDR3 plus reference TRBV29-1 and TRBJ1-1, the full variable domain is SAVISQKPSRDICQRGTSLTIQCQVDSQVTMMFWYRQQPGQSLTLIATANQGSEATYESGFVIDKFPISRPNLTFSTLTVSNMSPEDSSIYLCSTMNVMGPRVNTEAFFGQGTRLTVV.